This entry concerns a single TCR beta chain. The antigen remains undetermined. TCR cDNA was made by 5'RACE template switching, adding a universal primer site and UMIs. TCRdb ran MiXCR on the 5' RACE reads and lists one entry per CDR3 protein. Of about 330,000 distinct CDR3 sequences listed, approximately 7% were seen once; the top ten hold over 15%. This sample stems from a study of T cells after yellow fever vaccination. Study in general: Preparation of the low-cell-number fractions used SMART-Seq v4 Ultra Low Input.

V was trimmed by 4 bases and J by 4 bases, leaving 15 bases between them. CDR1 and CDR2 (germline): SGDLS, YYNGEE. The CDR3 is made up of 15 amino acids. Study-wide results and limits: The secondary response was weaker, and its peak arrived faster, on day 5 versus 15. A minor fraction of clonotypes spanned both CD4 and CD8 compartments.

Sequencing was performed on PBMCs, taken more than 40 days after the first yellow fever vaccination. The rearrangement links TRBV9 to TRBJ2-1; possibly TRBD2 for D (5 bases). This TCR derives from a man younger than 35 who received the YFV17D yellow fever vaccine. Written as DNA, the CDR3 is TGTGCCAGCAGCCCTGGGGAGCGACTATACAATGAGCAGTTCTTC. It yields the protein CASSPGERLYNEQFF.